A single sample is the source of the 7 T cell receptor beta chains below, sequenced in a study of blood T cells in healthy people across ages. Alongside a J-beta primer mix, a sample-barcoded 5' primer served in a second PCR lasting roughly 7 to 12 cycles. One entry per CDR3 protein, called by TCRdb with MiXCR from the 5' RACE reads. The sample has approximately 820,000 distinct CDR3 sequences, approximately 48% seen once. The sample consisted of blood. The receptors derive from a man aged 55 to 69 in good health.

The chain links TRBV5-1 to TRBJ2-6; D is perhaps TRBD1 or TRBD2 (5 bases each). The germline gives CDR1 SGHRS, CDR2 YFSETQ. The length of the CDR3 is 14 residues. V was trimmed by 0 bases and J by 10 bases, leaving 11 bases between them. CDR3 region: CASSLGGTDNVLTF. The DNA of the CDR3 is TGCGCCAGCAGCTTGGGTGGGACCGATAACGTCCTGACTTTC. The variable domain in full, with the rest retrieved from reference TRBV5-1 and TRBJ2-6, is KAGVTQTPRYLIKTRGQQVTLSCSPISGHRSVSWYQQTPGQGLQFLFEYFSETQRNKGNFPGRFSGRQFSNSRSEMNVSTLELGDSALYLCASSLGGTDNVLTFGAGSRLTVL.

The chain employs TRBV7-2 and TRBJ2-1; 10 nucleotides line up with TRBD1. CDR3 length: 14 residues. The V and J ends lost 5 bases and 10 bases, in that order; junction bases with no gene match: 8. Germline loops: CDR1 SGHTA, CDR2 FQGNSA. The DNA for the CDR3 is TGTGCCAGCAGCCAGACAGGGGGCTTGGGGGAGCAGTTCTTC. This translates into CASSQTGGLGEQFF.

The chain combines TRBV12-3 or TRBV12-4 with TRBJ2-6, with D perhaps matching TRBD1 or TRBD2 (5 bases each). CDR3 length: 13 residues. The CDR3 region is CAGGSSGANVLTF. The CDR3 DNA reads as TGTGCTGGGGGTTCCTCTGGGGCCAACGTCCTGACTTTC.

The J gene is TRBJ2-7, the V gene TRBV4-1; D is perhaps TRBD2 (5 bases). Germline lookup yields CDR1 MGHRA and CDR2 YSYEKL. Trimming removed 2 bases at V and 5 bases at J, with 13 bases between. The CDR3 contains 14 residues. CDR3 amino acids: CASSQKGAEDEQYF. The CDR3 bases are TGCGCCAGCAGCCAAAAGGGCGCGGAGGACGAGCAGTACTTC.

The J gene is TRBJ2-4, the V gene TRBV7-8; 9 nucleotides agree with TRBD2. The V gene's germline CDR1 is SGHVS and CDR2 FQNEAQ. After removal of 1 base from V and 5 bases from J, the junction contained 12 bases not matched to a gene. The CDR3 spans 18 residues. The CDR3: CASSLDRWRGGRENIQYF. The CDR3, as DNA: TGTGCCAGCAGCTTAGACCGATGGCGGGGGGGTAGGGAAAACATTCAGTACTTC.

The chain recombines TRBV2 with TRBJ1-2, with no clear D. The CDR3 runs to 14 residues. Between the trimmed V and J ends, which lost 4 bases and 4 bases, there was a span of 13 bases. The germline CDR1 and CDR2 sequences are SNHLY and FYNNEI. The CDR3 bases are TGTGCCAGCAGTGTAGGAAGGGTTGGCTATGGCTACACCTTC. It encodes CASSVGRVGYGYTF.

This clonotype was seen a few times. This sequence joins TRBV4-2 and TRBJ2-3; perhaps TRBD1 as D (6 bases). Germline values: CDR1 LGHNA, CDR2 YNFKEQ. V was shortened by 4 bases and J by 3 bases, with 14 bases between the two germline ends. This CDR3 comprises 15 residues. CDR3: CASSLGSGATDTQYF. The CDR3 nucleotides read TGTGCCAGCAGCCTGGGGTCAGGGGCTACAGATACGCAGTATTTT.